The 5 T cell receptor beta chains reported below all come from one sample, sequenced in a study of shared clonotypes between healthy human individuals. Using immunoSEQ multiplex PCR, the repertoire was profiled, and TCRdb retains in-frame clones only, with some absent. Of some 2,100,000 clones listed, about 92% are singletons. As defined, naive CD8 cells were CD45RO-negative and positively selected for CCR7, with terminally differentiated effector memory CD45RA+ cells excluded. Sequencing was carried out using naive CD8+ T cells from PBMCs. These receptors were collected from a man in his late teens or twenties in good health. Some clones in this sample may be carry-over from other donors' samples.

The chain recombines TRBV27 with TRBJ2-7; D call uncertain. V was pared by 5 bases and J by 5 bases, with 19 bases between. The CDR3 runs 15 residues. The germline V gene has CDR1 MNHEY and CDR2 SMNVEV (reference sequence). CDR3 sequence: CASSPEIASIDEQYF. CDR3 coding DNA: TGTGCCAGCAGTCCAGAAATCGCTAGTATCGACGAGCAGTACTTC.

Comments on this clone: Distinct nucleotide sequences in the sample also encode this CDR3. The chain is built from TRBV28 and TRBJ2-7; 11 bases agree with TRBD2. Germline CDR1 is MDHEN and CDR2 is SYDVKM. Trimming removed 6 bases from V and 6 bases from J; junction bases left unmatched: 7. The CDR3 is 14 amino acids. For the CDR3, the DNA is TGTGCCAGCAGGTTAGCGGGAGGGGCCCTCGAGCAGTACTTC. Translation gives CASRLAGGALEQYF.

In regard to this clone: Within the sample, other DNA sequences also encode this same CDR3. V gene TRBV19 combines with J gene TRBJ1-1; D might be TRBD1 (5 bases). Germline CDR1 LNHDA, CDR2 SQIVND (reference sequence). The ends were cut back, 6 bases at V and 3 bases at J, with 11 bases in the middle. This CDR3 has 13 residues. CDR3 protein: CASRSLGDTEAFF. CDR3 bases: TGTGCCAGTAGATCCCTAGGGGACACTGAAGCTTTCTTT.

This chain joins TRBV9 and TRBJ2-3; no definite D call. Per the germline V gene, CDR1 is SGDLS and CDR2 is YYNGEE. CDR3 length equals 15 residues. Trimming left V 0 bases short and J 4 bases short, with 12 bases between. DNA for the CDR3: TGTGCCAGCAGCGTAGGTCCCCGAGCGCCAGATACGCAGTATTTT. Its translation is CASSVGPRAPDTQYF. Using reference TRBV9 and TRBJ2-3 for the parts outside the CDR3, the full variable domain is DSGVTQTPKHLITATGQRVTLRCSPRSGDLSVYWYQQSLDQGLQFLIQYYNGEERAKGNILERFSAQQFPDLHSELNLSSLELGDSALYFCASSVGPRAPDTQYFGPGTRLTVL.

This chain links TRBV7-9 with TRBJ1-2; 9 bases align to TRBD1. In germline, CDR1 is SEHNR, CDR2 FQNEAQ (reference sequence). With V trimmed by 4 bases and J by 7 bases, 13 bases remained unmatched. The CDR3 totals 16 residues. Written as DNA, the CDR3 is TGTGCCAGCAGCTCCCTCACGACAGGGGGGAAGGGTGGCTACACCTTC. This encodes CASSSLTTGGKGGYTF.